The 27 T cell receptor beta chains presented below share a single source sample, sequenced in a study of blood T cell repertoires in COVID-19. Sequencing was performed with immunoSEQ multiplex PCR; in TCRdb, only in-frame clones are kept and a portion is missing. The repertoire holds about 87,000 clones, with approximately 86% as singletons. Sequences were obtained from peripheral blood. The receptors derive from a man aged 40-50 years with acute or convalescent COVID-19.

The J gene is TRBJ1-5, the V gene TRBV4-2, with a possible D match to TRBD1 (5 bases). CDR3 length: 14 residues. V lost 0 bases, J lost 4 bases, and 7 bases lay in between. Germline values: CDR1 LGHNA, CDR2 YNFKEQ. The CDR3 region is CASSQDRGNQPQHF. In DNA, the CDR3 is TGTGCCAGCAGCCAAGATCGGGGGAATCAGCCCCAGCATTTT.

CDR3 in DNA: TGTGCCAGCTCACTCGGAGGAGGCGATCAGCCCCAGCATTTT. Translated: CASSLGGGDQPQHF. This chain connects TRBV18 to TRBJ1-5; no clear D gene. Trimming took 4 bases from V and 5 from J, leaving 12 bases between them. Germline V CDR1 and CDR2: KGHSH, LQKENI. There are 14 residues in the CDR3.

This chain joins TRBV12-3 or TRBV12-4 and TRBJ2-2; a possible D gene is TRBD1 (5 bases). Trimming stripped 7 bases from V and 2 bases from J, with 8 bases between. The CDR3 contains 13 residues. CDR3 sequence reads: CASTDTNTGELFF. CDR3 in DNA: TGTGCCAGCACGGACACCAACACCGGGGAGCTGTTTTTT.

This clone occurred once. The chain uses TRBV27 and TRBJ2-7, with D unresolved. V lost 3 bases, J lost 8 bases, and 8 bases lay in between. This CDR3 comprises 11 residues. Germline CDR1 is MNHEY and CDR2 is SMNVEV (reference sequence). For the CDR3, the DNA is TGTGCCAGCAGTTTTGGGCACCAGCAGTACTTC. It codes for CASSFGHQQYF.

The chain employs TRBV27 and TRBJ2-6; D perhaps matches TRBD1 (5 bases). Germline lookup yields CDR1 MNHEY and CDR2 SMNVEV (reference sequence). Trimming left V 6 bases short and J 0 bases short, with 15 bases between. The CDR3 runs 17 residues. CDR3: CASRGIDSFSGANVLTF. As DNA, the CDR3 is TGTGCCAGCAGGGGAATAGACAGCTTCTCTGGGGCCAACGTCCTGACTTTC.

CDR3 bases: TGTGCCAGCAGCCAAGTGGGGGCCCCCTCTGGAAACACCATATATTTT. It yields the protein CASSQVGAPSGNTIYF. This sequence joins TRBV3-1 (or the pseudogene TRBV3-2) and TRBJ1-3, with D perhaps matching TRBD1 (6 bases). CDR1 and CDR2 from the germline V gene are LGHDT and YNNKEL (reference sequence). V shed 1 base and J shed 0 bases, with 10 bases lying between them. The CDR3 covers 16 residues.

The chain carries TRBV10-3 and TRBJ2-1; 13 nucleotides agree with TRBD2. This CDR3 region has 16 residues. V trimming: 10 bases; J trimming: 5 bases; junction bases outside the gene matches: 11. Germline CDR1 ENHRY, CDR2 SYGVKD. The chain's CDR3 is CATRGTSGAANNEQFF. In DNA, the CDR3 is TGTGCCACCCGGGGGACTAGCGGGGCCGCCAACAATGAGCAGTTCTTC.

The J gene is TRBJ1-5, the V gene TRBV2; maybe TRBD1 (6 bases). In germline, CDR1 is SNHLY, CDR2 FYNNEI. With 11 bases removed from V and 4 bases from J, the gap between germline ends came to 18 bases. The CDR3 covers 14 residues. The DNA for the CDR3 is TGTGCCTCCCGAGGGGGACGGGTTAATCAGCCCCAGCATTTT. Translation: CASRGGRVNQPQHF.

V is TRBV7-8 and J is TRBJ2-7; 11 positions agree with TRBD1. The CDR3 is 17 residues long. Per the germline V gene, CDR1 is SGHVS and CDR2 is FQNEAQ. The V gene end was trimmed by 1 base and the J gene end by 0 bases; junction bases not matched to a gene: 5. CDR3 nucleotide sequence: TGTGCCAGCAGCTTAGGGACCGGGACAGGGGGCTCCTACGAGCAGTACTTC. Protein product: CASSLGTGTGGSYEQYF.

In its sample, this clone was seen once. J is TRBJ2-1 and V is TRBV29-1; tentative D call: TRBD1 (5 bases). V lost 4 bases and J 2 bases, leaving 12 bases between the germline ends. Germline V gene lookup returns CDR1 SQVTM and CDR2 ANQGSEA. This CDR3 region has 14 residues. CDR3 nucleotide sequence: TGCAGCGTTGGGGTCAGGGCGGCCTACAATGAGCAGTTCTTC. This codes for CSVGVRAAYNEQFF.

Concerning this clone itself: At one of its ends the junction is not consistent with the germline gene, which may arise from a read error. This chain uses TRBV7-7 with TRBJ2-5; D is ambiguous. The CDR3 contains 13 residues. CDR1 is SSHAT and CDR2 is FNYEAQ in the germline V gene (reference sequence). CDR3: CASSLGSPETQYF. The CDR3 DNA reads TGTGCTAGCAGCTTAGGTAGCCCGGAGACCCAGTACTTC. Together with reference TRBV7-7 and TRBJ2-5, the CDR3 gives the full variable domain: GAGVSQSPRYKVTKRGQDVTLRCDPISSHATLYWYQQALGQGPEFLTYFNYEAQPDKSGLPSDRFSAERPEGSISTLTIQRTEQRDSAMYRCASSLGSPETQYFGPGTRLLVL.

J is TRBJ1-5 and V is TRBV15; D remains ambiguous. CDR1 and CDR2 (germline): LNHNV, YYDKDF (reference sequence). CDR3 length: 14 residues. V dropped 1 base and J dropped 4 bases, with 8 bases sitting between them. The CDR3 coding sequence is TGTGCCACCAGCAGAGGGTTCGGGAATCAGCCCCAGCATTTT. It specifies CATSRGFGNQPQHF.

The rearrangement uses TRBV3-1 (or the pseudogene TRBV3-2) and TRBJ1-2; D is possibly TRBD1 (5 bases). This CDR3 comprises 13 residues. CDR1 and CDR2 (germline): LGHDT, YNNKEL (reference sequence). Trimming left V 2 bases short and J 7 bases short, with 11 bases between. The CDR3, as DNA: TGTGCCAGCAGCCAAAGGGGTTCTCTTGGCTACACCTTC. Residues: CASSQRGSLGYTF.

The V and J genes are TRBV7-9 and TRBJ1-1, with D perhaps matching TRBD1 (5 bases). V lost 5 bases and J 3 bases, leaving 10 bases between the germline ends. Germline values: CDR1 SEHNR, CDR2 FQNEAQ (reference sequence). The CDR3 totals 13 residues. CDR3 bases: TGTGCCAGCAGCCTCCAGGGTGACACTGAAGCTTTCTTT. This encodes CASSLQGDTEAFF.

The chain links TRBV6-5 to TRBJ2-2, with D perhaps TRBD2 (5 bases). The germline V and J ends were trimmed by 6 bases and 4 bases, with 15 bases remaining between them. The CDR3 runs to 15 residues. The V gene's germline CDR1 is MNHEY and CDR2 SVGAGI. The CDR3 loop is CASRPVGDGTGELFF. For the CDR3, the DNA is TGTGCCAGCAGACCCGTGGGAGATGGCACCGGGGAGCTGTTTTTT.

This chain uses TRBV21-1 with TRBJ2-7; the listed D gene, TRBD1, was not tested against the DNA. TRBV21-1 is given as a pseudogene. The CDR3 has 13 residues. Written as DNA, the CDR3 is TGTGCCAGCATAGGACAGGGGAGCTACGAGCAGTACTTC. Amino acids: CASIGQGSYEQYF.

This clone turned up a few times. The rearrangement uses TRBV5-4 and TRBJ1-1; 8 bases line up with TRBD1. CDR3 size: 14 residues. J gave up 1 base and V 3 bases, and 2 bases lay outside the gene matches. Per germline, CDR1 SGHNT and CDR2 YYREEE (reference sequence). The CDR3 loop is CASSWGQANTEAFF. The DNA of the CDR3 is TGTGCCAGCAGCTGGGGACAGGCGAACACTGAAGCTTTCTTT.

This clone was counted a single time. The rearrangement uses TRBV5-4 and TRBJ2-1; 8 nucleotides agree with TRBD1. V shed 4 bases and J 7 bases; nucleotides not matched to a gene: 13. Germline V gene lookup returns CDR1 SGHNT and CDR2 YYREEE (reference sequence). The CDR3 consists of 16 residues. The CDR3 loop is CASSPSPGDRRNEQFF. The CDR3 DNA is TGTGCCAGCAGCCCCAGCCCCGGGGACAGGCGTAATGAGCAGTTCTTC.

The chain uses TRBV5-6 and TRBJ2-1, with D perhaps matching TRBD2 (5 bases). Per germline, CDR1 SGHDT and CDR2 YYEEEE. The CDR3 is made up of 15 amino acids. Trimming took off 3 bases at V and 9 bases at J, with 19 bases between the two ends. For the CDR3, the DNA is TGTGCCAGCAGCTGGGGTGGGAGTCTCTCGGGTGAGCAGTTCTTC. Translated: CASSWGGSLSGEQFF.

The chain uses TRBV19 and TRBJ1-4; 10 nucleotides match TRBD1. This CDR3 has 15 residues. The germline V gene has CDR1 LNHDA and CDR2 SQIVND (reference sequence). With V trimmed by 5 bases and J by 8 bases, 8 bases remained unmatched. The CDR3 DNA sequence: TGTGCCAGTAGTTCCGGACAGGGGGGGTTAGAAAAACTGTTTTTT. Encoded protein: CASSSGQGGLEKLFF.

The CDR3 loop reads CASRPRANEKLFF. In nucleotides, the CDR3 is TGTGCCAGCAGACCGAGGGCTAATGAAAAACTGTTTTTT. The gene calls are TRBV2 and TRBJ1-4; D not resolved. Germline V CDR1 and CDR2: SNHLY, FYNNEI. Trimming left V 6 bases short and J 3 bases short, with 8 bases between. The CDR3 spans 13 residues.

CDR3 protein: CASGRTGKYNEQFF. The DNA for the CDR3 is TGTGCCAGTGGTAGGACAGGGAAGTACAATGAGCAGTTCTTC. The V gene is TRBV19, the J gene TRBJ2-1, with 8 bases matching TRBD1. CDR1 is LNHDA and CDR2 is SQIVND in the germline V gene (reference sequence). Unmatched junction bases numbered 7, after V lost 8 bases and J lost 4 bases. The CDR3 sequence is 14 residues long.

J is TRBJ2-7 and V is TRBV13; TRBD2 is a possible D gene (5 bases). The CDR3 is 15 amino acids. Germline loops: CDR1 PRHDT, CDR2 FYEKMQ (reference sequence). Trimming left V 0 bases short and J 1 base short, with 10 bases between. This chain's CDR3 is CASSLGGAVSYEQYF. As DNA, the CDR3 is TGTGCCAGCAGCTTAGGCGGAGCGGTATCCTACGAGCAGTACTTC.

The genes are TRBV5-1 and TRBJ2-7; TRBD1 matches 10 bases. Germline lookup yields CDR1 SGHRS and CDR2 YFSETQ. Losses at the gene ends were 0 bases for V and 4 bases for J; bases not matched to a gene: 4. The CDR3 runs to 15 residues. This CDR3 reads CASSLETGGRYEQYF. In nucleotides, the CDR3 is TGCGCCAGCAGCTTGGAGACAGGGGGCCGATACGAGCAGTACTTC.

This clone was seen a few times. This chain links TRBV5-1 with TRBJ1-6; 7 nucleotides align to TRBD1. V lost 5 bases, J lost 0 bases, and 5 bases stayed unmatched. The CDR3 has 16 residues. Germline CDR1 and CDR2: SGHRS and YFSETQ. The CDR3 region is CASRDEGASYNSPLHF. The CDR3 region has the DNA TGCGCCAGCAGGGATGAGGGGGCCTCCTATAATTCACCCCTCCACTTT.

This chain joins TRBV6-5 and TRBJ2-7; D might be TRBD1 (6 bases). The CDR3 is made up of 15 amino acids. V lost 6 bases to trimming and J lost 0 bases, with 15 bases between them. CDR1 and CDR2 (germline): MNHEY, SVGAGI. As DNA, the CDR3 is TGTGCCAGCAGGGCCGACAGGTTCAGCTCCTACGAGCAGTACTTC. Protein sequence: CASRADRFSSYEQYF.

The chain employs TRBV30 and TRBJ1-4; 10 positions match TRBD1. CDR1 and CDR2 from the germline V gene are GTSNPN and SVGIG (reference sequence). V dropped 1 base and J dropped 8; count of bases not matched to a gene: 7. CDR3 length: 15 amino acids. CDR3 in DNA: TGTGCCTGGAGTGACGACAGGGGGCGCCTGGAAAAACTGTTTTTT. Protein product: CAWSDDRGRLEKLFF. Using reference TRBV30 and TRBJ1-4 for the parts outside the CDR3, the full variable domain is SQTIHQWPATLVQPVGSPLSLECTVEGTSNPNLYWYRQAAGRGLQLLFYSVGIGQISSEVPQNLSASRPQDRQFILSSKKLLLSDSGFYLCAWSDDRGRLEKLFFGSGTQLSVL.